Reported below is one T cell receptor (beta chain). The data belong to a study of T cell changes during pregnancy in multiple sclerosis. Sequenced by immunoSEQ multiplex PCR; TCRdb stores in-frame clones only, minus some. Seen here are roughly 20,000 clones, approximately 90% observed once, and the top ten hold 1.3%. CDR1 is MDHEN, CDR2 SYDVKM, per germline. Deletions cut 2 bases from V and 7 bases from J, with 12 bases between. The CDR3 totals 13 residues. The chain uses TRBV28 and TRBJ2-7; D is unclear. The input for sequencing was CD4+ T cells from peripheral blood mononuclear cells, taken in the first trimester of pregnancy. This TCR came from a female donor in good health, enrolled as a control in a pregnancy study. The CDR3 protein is CASSLTGTLEQYF. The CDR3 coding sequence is TGTGCCAGCAGTTTAACGGGTACTTTGGAGCAGTACTTC.